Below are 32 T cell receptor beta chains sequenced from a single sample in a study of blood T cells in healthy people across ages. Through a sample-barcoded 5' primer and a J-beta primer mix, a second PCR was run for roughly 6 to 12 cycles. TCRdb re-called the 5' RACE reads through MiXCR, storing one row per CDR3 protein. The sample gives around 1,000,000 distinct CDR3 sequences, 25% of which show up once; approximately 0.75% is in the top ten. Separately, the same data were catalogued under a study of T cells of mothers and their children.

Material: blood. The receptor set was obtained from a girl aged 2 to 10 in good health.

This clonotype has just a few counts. The CDR3 DNA follows: TGCAGTGTCGACGTCCCCGAGAATGAGCAGTTCTTC. Protein product: CSVDVPENEQFF. J is TRBJ2-1 and V is TRBV20-1; D is ambiguous. Trimming left V 7 bases short and J 7 bases short, with 14 bases between. This CDR3 is 12 amino acids long. Germline CDR1 and CDR2: DFQATT and SNEGSKA (reference sequence).

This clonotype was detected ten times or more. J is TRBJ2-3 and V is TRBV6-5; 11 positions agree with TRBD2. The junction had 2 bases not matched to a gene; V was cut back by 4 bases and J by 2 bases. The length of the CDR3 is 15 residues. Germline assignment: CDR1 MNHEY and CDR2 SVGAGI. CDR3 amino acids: CASSLAGGYTDTQYF. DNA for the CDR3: TGTGCCAGCAGTTTAGCGGGAGGGTACACAGATACGCAGTATTTT.

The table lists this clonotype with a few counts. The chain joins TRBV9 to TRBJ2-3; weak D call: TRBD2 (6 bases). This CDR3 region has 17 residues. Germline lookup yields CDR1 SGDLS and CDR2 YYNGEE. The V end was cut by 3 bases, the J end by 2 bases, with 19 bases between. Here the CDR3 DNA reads TGTGCCAGCAGCGGCAACTATGTGGGGGGTTCCACAGATACGCAGTATTTT. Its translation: CASSGNYVGGSTDTQYF. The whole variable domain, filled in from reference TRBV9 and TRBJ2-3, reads DSGVTQTPKHLITATGQRVTLRCSPRSGDLSVYWYQQSLDQGLQFLIQYYNGEERAKGNILERFSAQQFPDLHSELNLSSLELGDSALYFCASSGNYVGGSTDTQYFGPGTRLTVL.

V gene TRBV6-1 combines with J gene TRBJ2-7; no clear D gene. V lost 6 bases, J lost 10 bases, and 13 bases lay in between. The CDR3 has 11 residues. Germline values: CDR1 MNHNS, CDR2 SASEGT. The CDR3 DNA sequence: TGTGCCAGCAGGGAACGCAGTGAACAGTACTTC. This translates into CASRERSEQYF.

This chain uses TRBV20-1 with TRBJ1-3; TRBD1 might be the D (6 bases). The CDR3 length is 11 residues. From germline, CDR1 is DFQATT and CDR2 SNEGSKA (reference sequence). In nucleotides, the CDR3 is TGCGCCGGGACAAACGGAAACACCATATATTTT. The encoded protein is CAGTNGNTIYF.

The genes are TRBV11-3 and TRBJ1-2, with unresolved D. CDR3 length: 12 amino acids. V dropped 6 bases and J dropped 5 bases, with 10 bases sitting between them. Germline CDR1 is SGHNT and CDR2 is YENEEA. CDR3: CASSISAYGYTF. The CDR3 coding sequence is TGTGCCAGCAGTATATCGGCGTATGGCTACACCTTC.

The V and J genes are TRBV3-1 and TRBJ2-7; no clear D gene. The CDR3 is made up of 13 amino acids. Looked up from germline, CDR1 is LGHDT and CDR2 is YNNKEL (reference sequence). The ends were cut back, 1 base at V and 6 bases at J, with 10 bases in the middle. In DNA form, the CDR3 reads TGTGCCAGCAGCCAAGTATCGCGGCGCGAGCAGTACTTC. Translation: CASSQVSRREQYF.

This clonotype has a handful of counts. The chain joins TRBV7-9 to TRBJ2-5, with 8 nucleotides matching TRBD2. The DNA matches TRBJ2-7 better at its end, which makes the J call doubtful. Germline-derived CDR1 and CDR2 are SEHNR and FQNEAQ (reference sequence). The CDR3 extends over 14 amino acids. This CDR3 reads CASSLGTSPYEQYF. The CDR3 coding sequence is TGTGCCAGCAGCTTAGGGACTAGCCCCTACGAGCAGTACTTC.

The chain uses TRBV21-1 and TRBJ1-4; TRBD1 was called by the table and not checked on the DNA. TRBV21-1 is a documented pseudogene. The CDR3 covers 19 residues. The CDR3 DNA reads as TGTGCCAGCAGCTACCTGAGGGACAGGCGGCTCGCAACTAATGAAAAACTGTTTTTT. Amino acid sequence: CASSYLRDRRLATNEKLFF.

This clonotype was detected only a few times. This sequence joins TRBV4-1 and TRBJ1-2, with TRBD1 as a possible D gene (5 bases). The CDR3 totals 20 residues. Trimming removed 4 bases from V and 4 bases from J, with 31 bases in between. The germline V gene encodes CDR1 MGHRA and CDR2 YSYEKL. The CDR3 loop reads CASSPNNADQGRARGYGYTF. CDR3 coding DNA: TGCGCCAGCAGCCCGAATAATGCAGACCAGGGACGGGCGCGAGGCTATGGCTACACCTTC.

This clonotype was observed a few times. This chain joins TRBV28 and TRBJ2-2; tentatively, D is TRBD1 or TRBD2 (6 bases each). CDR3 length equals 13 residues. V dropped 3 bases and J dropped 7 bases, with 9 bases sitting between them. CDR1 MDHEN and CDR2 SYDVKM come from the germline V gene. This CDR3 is CASSFRGDGELFF. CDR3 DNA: TGTGCCAGCAGTTTTAGGGGGGACGGGGAGCTGTTTTTT.

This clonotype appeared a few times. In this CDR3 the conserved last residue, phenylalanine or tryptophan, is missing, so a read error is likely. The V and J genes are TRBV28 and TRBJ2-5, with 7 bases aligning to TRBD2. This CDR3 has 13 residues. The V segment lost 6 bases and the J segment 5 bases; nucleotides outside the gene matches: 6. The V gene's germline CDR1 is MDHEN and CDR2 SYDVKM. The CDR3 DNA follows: TGTGCCAGCAGGGCGACTAGCTGGGAGACCCAGTACCTC. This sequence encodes CASRATSWETQYL.

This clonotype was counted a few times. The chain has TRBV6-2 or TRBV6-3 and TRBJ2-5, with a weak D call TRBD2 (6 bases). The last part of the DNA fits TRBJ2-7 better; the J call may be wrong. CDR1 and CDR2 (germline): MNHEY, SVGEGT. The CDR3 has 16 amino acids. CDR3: CASSYFPSEWNYEQYF. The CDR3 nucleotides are TGTGCCAGCAGTTACTTCCCTAGCGAGTGGAATTACGAGCAGTACTTC.

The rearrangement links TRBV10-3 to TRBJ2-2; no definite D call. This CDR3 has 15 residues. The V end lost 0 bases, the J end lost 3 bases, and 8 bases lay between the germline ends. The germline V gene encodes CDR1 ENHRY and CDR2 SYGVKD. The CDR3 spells CAISESALYTGELFF. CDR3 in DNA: TGTGCCATCAGTGAGTCAGCTCTGTACACCGGGGAGCTGTTTTTT.

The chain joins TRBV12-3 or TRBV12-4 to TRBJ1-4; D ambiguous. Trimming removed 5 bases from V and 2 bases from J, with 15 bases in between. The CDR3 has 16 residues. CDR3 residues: CASSLPDSITNEKLFF. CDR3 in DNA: TGTGCCAGCAGTCTACCAGACTCGATCACTAATGAAAAACTGTTTTTT.

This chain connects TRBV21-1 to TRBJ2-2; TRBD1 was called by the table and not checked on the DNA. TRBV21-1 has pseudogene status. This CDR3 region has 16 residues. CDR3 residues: CASSKVSGGGTGELFF. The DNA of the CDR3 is TGTGCCAGCAGCAAAGTGTCCGGAGGGGGAACCGGGGAGCTGTTTTTT.

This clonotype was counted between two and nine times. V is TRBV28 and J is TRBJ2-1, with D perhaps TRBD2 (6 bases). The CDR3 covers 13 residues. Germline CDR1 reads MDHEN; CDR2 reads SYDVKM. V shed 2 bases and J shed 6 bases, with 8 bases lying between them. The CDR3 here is CASSLTGANEQFF. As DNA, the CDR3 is TGTGCCAGCAGTTTAACGGGAGCCAATGAGCAGTTCTTC.

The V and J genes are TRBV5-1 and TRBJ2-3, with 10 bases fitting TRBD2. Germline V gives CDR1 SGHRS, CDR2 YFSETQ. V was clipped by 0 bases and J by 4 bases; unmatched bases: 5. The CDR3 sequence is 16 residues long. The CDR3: CASSLEASGSADTQYF. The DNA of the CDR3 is TGCGCCAGCAGCTTGGAGGCTAGCGGGAGCGCAGATACGCAGTATTTT.

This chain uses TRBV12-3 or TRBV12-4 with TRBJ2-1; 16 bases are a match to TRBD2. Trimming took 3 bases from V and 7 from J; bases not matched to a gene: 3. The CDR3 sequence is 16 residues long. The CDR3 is CASSLMGLAGGNEQFF. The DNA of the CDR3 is TGTGCCAGCAGTTTGATGGGACTAGCGGGAGGGAATGAGCAGTTCTTC.

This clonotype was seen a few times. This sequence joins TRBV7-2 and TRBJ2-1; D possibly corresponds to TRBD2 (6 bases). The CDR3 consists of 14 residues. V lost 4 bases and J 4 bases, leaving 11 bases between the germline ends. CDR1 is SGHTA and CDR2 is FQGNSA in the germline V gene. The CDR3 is CASSSLAFYNEQFF. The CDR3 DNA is TGTGCCAGCAGCTCCCTAGCGTTTTACAATGAGCAGTTCTTC.

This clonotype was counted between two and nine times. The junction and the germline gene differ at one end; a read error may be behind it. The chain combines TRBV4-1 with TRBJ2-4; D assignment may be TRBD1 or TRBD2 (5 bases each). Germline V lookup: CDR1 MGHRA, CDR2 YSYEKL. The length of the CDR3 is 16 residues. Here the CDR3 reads CAGSQPTGAIKNIQYF. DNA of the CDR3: TGCGCCGGCAGCCAGCCCACCGGGGCTATCAAAAACATTCAGTACTTC.

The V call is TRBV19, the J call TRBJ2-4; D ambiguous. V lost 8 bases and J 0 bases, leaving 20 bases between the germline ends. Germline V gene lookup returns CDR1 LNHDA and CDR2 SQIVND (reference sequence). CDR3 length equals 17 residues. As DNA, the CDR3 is TGTGCCAGTTCCGAACAATTTGGGGATTTAGCCAAAAACATTCAGTACTTC. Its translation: CASSEQFGDLAKNIQYF.

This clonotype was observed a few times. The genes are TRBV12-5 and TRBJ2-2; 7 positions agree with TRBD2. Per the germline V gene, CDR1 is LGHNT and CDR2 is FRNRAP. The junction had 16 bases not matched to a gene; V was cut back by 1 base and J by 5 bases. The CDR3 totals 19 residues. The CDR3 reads CASGLASKTSEDGTGELFF. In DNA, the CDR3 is TGTGCTAGTGGTTTGGCGTCAAAAACTAGCGAGGATGGGACCGGGGAGCTGTTTTTT.

In nucleotides, the CDR3 is TGTGCCAGCAGTACCTTTGTTGAGACCCAGTACTTC. It is translated as CASSTFVETQYF. The V call is TRBV12-3 or TRBV12-4, the J call TRBJ2-5, with D hard to call. This CDR3 is 12 amino acids long. Trimming shortened V by 5 bases and J by 5 bases, and 9 bases separated the two germline ends.

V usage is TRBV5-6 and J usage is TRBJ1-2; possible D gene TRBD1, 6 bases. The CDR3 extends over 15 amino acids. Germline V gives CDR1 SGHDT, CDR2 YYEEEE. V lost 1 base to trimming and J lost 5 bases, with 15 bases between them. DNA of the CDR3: TGTGCCAGCAGCTTGCTGGGGGCGAAAGCTTATGGCTACACCTTC. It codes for CASSLLGAKAYGYTF.

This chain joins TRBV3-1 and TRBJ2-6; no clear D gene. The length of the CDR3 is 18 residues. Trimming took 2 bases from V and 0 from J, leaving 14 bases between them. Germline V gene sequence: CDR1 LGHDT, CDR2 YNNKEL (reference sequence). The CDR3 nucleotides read TGTGCCAGCAGCCAACGTCGGCAGCCAGCCTCTGGGGCCAACGTCCTGACTTTC. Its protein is CASSQRRQPASGANVLTF. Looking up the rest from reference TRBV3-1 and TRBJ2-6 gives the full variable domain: DTAVSQTPKYLVTQMGNDKSIKCEQNLGHDTMYWYKQDSKKFLKIMFSYNNKELIINETVPNRFSPKSPDKAHLNLHINSLELGDSAVYFCASSQRRQPASGANVLTFGAGSRLTVL.

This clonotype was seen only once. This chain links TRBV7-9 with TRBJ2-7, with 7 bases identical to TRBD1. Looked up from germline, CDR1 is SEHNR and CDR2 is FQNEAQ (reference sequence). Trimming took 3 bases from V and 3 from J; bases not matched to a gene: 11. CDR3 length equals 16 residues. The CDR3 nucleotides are TGTGCCAGCAGCTTCCCCTGGACAGGAGATGACTACGAGCAGTACTTC. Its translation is CASSFPWTGDDYEQYF. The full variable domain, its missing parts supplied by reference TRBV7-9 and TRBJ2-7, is DTGVSQNPRHKITKRGQNVTFRCDPISEHNRLYWYRQTLGQGPEFLTYFQNEAQLEKSRLLSDRFSAERPKGSFSTLEIQRTEQGDSAMYLCASSFPWTGDDYEQYFGPGTRLTVT.

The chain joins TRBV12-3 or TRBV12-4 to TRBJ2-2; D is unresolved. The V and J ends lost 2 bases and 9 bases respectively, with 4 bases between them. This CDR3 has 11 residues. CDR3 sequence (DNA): TGTGCCAGCAGTTTAATGCGGGAGCTGTTTTTT. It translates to CASSLMRELFF.

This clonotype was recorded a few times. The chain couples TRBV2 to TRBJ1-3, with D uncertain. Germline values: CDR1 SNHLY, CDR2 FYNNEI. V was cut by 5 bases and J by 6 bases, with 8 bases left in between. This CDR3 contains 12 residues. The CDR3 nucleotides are TGTGCCAGCAGTTGGGGAGAAAACACCATATATTTT. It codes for CASSWGENTIYF.

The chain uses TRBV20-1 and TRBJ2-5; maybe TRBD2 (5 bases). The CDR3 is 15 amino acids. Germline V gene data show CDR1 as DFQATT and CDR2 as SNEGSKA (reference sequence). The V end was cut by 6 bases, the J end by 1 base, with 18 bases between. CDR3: CSASSSGAFQETQYF. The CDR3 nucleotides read TGCAGTGCCAGCAGCAGCGGAGCTTTCCAAGAGACCCAGTACTTC.

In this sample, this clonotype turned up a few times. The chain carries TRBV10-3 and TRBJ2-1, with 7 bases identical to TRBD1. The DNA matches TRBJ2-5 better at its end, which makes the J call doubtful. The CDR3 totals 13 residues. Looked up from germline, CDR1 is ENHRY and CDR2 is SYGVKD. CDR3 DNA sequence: TGTGCCATCAGCTGGGACAGCCAAGAGACCCAGTACTTC. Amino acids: CAISWDSQETQYF.

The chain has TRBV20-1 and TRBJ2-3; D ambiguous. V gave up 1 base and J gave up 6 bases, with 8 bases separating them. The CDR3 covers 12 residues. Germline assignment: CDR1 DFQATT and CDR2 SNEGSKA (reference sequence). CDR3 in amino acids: CSARVSADTQYF. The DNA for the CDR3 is TGCAGTGCTAGAGTATCTGCGGATACGCAGTATTTT.